This TCR beta chain was profiled in a study of tumor-infiltrating lymphocytes in primary liver carcinoma. From germline, CDR1 is ENHRY and CDR2 SYGVKD. The CDR3 is made up of 17 amino acids. V gave up 0 bases and J gave up 0 bases; unmatched junction bases: 7. For each extraction, RNA and DNA were obtained together from about 20-30 mg of unsorted bulk tissue. Production of TCR beta cDNA used about 500 ng total RNA together with a constant-region primer. Libraries of TCR beta came from three nested multiplex PCR rounds with slightly modified ARM-PCR. TRBV1-TRBV30 forward primers paired with a C-beta reverse primer drove the first two PCR rounds, approximately 11 cycles each. One entry per CDR3 protein, called by TCRdb with MiXCR from the multiplex PCR reads. The sample shows some 87,000 distinct CDR3 sequences, 68% of them seen only once. A word on this clonotype: Possible read error: a much larger clone is one base away.

The sequenced sample consisted of tumor-adjacent normal liver tissue. The TCR was taken from a man aged 35 to 55 with primary liver carcinoma and hepatitis B virus infection. This chain joins TRBV10-3 and TRBJ1-2, with 7 bases aligning to TRBD1. The CDR3 region is CAISESTGRVTNYGYTF. CDR3 nucleotides: TGTGCCATCAGTGAGTCGACAGGGAGGGTTACTAACTATGGCTACACCTTC.